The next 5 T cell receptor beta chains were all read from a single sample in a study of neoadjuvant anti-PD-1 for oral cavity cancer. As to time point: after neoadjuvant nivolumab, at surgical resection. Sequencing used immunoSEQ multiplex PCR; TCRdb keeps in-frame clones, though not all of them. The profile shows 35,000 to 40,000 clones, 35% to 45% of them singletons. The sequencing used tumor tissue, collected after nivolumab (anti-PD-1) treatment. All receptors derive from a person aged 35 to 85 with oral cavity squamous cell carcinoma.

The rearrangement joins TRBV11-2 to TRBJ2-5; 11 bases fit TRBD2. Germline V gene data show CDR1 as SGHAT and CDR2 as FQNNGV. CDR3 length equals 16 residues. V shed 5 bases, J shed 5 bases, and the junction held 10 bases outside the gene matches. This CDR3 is CASSGRLAGSGETQYF. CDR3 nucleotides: TGTGCCAGCAGCGGCAGACTAGCGGGATCGGGGGAGACCCAGTACTTC.

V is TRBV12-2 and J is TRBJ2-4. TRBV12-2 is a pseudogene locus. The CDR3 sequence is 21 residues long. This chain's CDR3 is CASRLLFWTLADLVAKNIQYF. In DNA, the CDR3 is TGTGCAAGTCGCTTACTTTTTTGGACATTGGCGGACTTGGTAGCCAAAAACATTCAGTACTTC.

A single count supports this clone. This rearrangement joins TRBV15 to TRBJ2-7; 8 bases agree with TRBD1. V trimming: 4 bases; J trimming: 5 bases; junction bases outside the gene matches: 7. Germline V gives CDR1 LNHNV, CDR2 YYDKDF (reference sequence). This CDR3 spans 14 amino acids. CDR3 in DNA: TGTGCCACCAGCAAACCCGCAGGGGGCGACGAGCAGTACTTC. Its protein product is CATSKPAGGDEQYF.

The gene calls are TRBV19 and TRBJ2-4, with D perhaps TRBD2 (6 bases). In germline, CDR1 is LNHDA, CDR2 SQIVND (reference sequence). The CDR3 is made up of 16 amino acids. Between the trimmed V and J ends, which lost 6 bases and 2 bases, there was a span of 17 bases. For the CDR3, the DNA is TGTGCCAGTAGCGAAGGGTCCCGGGGGACCAAAAACATTCAGTACTTC. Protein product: CASSEGSRGTKNIQYF.

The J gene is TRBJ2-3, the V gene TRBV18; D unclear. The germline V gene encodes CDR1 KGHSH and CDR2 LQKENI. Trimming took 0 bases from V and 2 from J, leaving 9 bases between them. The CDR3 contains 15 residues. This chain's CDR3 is CASSPPAEYTDTQYF. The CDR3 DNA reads TGTGCCAGCTCACCACCTGCAGAGTACACAGATACGCAGTATTTT.